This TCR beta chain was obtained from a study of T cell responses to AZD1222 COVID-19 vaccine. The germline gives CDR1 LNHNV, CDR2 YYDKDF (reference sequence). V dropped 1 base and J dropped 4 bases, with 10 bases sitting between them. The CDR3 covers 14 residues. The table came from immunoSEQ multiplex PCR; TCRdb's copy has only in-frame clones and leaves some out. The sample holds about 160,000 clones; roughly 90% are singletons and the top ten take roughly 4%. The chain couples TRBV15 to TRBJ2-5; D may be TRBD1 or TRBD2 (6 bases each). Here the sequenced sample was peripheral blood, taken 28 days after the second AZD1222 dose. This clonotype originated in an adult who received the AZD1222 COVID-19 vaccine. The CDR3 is CATSRVGGGETQYF. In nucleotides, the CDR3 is TGTGCCACCAGCAGAGTCGGGGGCGGAGAGACCCAGTACTTC.